The TCR beta chain described here comes from a study of blood T cell repertoires in COVID-19. Trimming left V 4 bases short and J 3 bases short, with 13 bases between. CDR3 length: 16 residues. The germline V gene encodes CDR1 SNHLY and CDR2 FYNNEI. Only in-frame clones appear in the TCRdb table, and some are missing; sequencing was by immunoSEQ multiplex PCR. This sample has a few hundred thousand clones, with around 90% found just once. The clonotype originates from a middle-aged woman who had recovered from COVID-19. V is TRBV2 and J is TRBJ1-6; a possible D gene is TRBD1 (5 bases). The source material was PBMCs or T cells enriched from blood (not recorded which). In DNA form, the CDR3 reads TGTGCCAGCAGTGCTGGGGGGGGACTCTATAATTCACCCCTCCACTTT. It is translated as CASSAGGGLYNSPLHF.